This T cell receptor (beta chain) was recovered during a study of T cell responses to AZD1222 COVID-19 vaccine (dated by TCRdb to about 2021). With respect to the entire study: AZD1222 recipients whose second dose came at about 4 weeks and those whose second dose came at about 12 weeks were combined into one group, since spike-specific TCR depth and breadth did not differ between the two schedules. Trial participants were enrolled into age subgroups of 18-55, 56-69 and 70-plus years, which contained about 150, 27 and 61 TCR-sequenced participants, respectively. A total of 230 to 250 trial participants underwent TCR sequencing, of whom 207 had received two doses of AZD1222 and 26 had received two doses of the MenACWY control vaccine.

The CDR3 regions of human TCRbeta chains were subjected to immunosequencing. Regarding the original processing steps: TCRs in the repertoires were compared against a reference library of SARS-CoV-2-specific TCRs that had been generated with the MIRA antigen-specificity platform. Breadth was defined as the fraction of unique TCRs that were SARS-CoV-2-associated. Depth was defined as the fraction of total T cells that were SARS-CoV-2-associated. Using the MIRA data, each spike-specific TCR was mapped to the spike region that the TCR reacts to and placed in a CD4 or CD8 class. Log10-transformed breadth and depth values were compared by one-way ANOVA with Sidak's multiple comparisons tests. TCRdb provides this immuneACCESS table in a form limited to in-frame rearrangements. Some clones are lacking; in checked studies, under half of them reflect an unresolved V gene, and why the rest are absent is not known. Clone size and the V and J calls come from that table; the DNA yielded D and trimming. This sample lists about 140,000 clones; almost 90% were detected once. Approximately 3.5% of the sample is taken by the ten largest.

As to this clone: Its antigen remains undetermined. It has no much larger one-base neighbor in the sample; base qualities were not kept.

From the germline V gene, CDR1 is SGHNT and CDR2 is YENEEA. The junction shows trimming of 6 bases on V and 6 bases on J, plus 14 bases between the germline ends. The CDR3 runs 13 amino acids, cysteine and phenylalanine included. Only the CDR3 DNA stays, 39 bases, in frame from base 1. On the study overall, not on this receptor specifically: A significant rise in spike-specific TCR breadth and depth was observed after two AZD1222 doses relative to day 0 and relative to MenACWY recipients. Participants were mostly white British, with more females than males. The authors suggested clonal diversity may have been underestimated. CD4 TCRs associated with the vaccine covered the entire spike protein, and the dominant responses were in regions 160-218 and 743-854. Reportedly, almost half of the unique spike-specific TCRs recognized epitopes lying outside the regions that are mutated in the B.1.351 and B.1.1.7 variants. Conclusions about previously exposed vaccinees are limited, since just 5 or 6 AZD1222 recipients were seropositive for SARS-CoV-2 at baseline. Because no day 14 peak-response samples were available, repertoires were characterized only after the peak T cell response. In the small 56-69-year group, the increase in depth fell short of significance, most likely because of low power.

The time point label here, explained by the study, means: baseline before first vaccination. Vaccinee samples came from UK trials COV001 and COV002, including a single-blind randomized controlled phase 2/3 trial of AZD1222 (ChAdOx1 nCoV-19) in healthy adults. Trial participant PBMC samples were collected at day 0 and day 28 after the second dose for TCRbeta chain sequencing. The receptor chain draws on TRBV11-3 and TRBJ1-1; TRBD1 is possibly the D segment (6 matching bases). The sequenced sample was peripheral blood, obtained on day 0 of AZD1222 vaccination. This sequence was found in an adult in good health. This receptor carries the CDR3 CASSFTGSPEAFF. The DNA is TGTGCCAGCAGTTTTACAGGGAGTCCTGAAGCTTTCTTT.